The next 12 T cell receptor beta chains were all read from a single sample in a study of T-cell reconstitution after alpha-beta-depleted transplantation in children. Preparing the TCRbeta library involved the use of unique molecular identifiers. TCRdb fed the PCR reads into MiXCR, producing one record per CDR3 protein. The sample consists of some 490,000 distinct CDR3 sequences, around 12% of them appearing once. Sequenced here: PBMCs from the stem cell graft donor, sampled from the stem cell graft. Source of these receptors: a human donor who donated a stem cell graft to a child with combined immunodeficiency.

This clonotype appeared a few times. CDR3 bases: TGCGCCAGCAGCCAAGATCTCGGGCTAGCGGGGGGCTCAGATACGCAGTATTTT. Amino acids: CASSQDLGLAGGSDTQYF. The rearrangement uses TRBV4-3 and TRBJ2-3; 11 bases are a match to TRBD2. V dropped 0 bases and J dropped 4; count of bases not matched to a gene: 9. CDR3 length equals 18 residues. CDR1 LGHNA and CDR2 YSLEER come from the germline V gene.

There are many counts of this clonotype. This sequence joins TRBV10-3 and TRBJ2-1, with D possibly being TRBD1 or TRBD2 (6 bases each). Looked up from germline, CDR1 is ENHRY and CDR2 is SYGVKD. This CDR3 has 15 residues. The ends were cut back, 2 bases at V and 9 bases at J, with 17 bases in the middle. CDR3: CAISEISGLRGEQFF. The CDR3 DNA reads TGTGCCATCAGTGAGATTAGCGGTCTCAGGGGTGAGCAGTTCTTC.

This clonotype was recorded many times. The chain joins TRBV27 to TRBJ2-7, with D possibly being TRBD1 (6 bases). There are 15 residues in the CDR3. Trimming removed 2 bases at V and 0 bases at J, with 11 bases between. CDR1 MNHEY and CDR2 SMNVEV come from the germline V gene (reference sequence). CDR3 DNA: TGTGCCAGCAGTTTACTTGGACAGAACTCCTACGAGCAGTACTTC. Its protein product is CASSLLGQNSYEQYF.

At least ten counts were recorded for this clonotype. The CDR3 spells CASSPIYEQYF. In nucleotides, the CDR3 is TGTGCCAGCAGCCCCATCTACGAGCAGTACTTC. The chain has TRBV7-9 and TRBJ2-7; D remains ambiguous. Trimming took 5 bases from V and 3 from J, leaving 5 bases between them. CDR1 SEHNR and CDR2 FQNEAQ come from the germline V gene (reference sequence). CDR3 length: 11 residues.

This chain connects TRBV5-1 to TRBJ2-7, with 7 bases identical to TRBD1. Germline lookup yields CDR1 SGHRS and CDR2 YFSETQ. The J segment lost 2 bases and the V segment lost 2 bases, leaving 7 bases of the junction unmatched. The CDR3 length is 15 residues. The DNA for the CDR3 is TGCGCCAGCAGCTTACGCCAGGGGGTTGCCTACGAGCAGTACTTC. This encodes CASSLRQGVAYEQYF.

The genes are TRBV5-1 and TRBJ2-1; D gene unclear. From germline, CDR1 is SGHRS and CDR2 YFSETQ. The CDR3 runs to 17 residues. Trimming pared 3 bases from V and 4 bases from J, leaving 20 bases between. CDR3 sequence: CASSSSRHIDPYNEQFF. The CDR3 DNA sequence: TGCGCCAGCAGCTCATCTCGGCACATCGACCCTTACAATGAGCAGTTCTTC.

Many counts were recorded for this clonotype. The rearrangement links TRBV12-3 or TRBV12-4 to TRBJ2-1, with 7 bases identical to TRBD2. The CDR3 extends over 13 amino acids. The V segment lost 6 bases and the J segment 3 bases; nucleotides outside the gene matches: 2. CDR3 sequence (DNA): TGTGCCAGCAGGGGGGACTACTACAATGAGCAGTTCTTC. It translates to CASRGDYYNEQFF.

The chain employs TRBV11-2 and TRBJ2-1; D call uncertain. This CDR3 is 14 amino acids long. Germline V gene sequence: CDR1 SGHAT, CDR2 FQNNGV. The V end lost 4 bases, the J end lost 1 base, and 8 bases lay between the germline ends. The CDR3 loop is CASSSLSSYNEQFF. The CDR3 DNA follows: TGTGCCAGCAGCTCCCTTAGTTCCTACAATGAGCAGTTCTTC.

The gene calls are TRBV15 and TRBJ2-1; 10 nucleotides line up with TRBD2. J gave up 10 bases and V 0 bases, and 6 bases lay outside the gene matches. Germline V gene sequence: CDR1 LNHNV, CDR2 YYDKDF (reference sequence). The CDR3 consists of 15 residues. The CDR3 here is CATSRDVLAGAEQFF. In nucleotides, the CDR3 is TGTGCCACCAGCAGAGATGTGCTAGCGGGGGCGGAGCAGTTCTTC.

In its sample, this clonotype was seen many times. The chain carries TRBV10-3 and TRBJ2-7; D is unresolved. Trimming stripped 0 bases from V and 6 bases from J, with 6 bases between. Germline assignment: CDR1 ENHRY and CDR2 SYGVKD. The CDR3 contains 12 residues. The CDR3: CAISESGSEQYF. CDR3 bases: TGTGCCATCAGTGAGTCGGGATCCGAGCAGTACTTC.

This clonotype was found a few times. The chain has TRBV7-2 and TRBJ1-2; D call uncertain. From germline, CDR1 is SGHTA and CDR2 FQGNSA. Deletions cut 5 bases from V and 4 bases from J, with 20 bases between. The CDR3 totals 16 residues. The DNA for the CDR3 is TGTGCCAGCAGCCCCACTACAGCGGAAGGCCTCTATGGCTACACCTTC. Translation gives CASSPTTAEGLYGYTF.

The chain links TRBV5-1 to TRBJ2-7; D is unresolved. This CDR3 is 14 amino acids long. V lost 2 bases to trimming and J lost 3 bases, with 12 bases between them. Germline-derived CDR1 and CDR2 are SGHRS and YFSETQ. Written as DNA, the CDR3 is TGCGCCAGCAGCTTTGAAGCGATGGGCTACGAGCAGTACTTC. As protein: CASSFEAMGYEQYF.